This T cell receptor (beta chain) was identified in a study of shared clonotypes between healthy human individuals. CD4+ cell separation produced CD45RA+ naive and CD45RA-negative memory subsets. Comment on this clone: Its antigen is currently unknown. At the DNA level, this CDR3 is encoded by other sequences in the same sample as well.

Measured with immunoSEQ multiplex PCR; TCRdb has only the in-frame clones, and not every one. The repertoire includes approximately 2,000,000 clones, about 90% of them detected once, and 0.37% sits in the top ten. Broader study findings: Memory subsets generally showed lower estimated richness than naive subsets. Some naive CD4 clonotypes, around 5%, turned up in common across several donors.

V shed 1 base and J shed 5 bases, with 8 bases lying between them. This CDR3 region has 13 residues. Germline V gene data show CDR1 as SEHNR and CDR2 as FQNEAQ (reference sequence). The sequence was collected from a man aged 18 to 30 in good health. Some clones in this sample may be carry-over from other donors' samples. The chain recombines TRBV7-9 with TRBJ1-1; TRBD1 might be the D (6 bases). The sequencing sample was made of naive CD4+ T cells from PBMCs. The subset denotes: CD45RA+ positively selected. The CDR3 DNA follows: TGTGCCAGCAGCTTAGTGCAGGGGACTGAAGCTTTCTTT. Encoded protein: CASSLVQGTEAFF. The complete variable domain, with remaining parts taken from reference TRBV7-9 and TRBJ1-1, reads DTGVSQNPRHKITKRGQNVTFRCDPISEHNRLYWYRQTLGQGPEFLTYFQNEAQLEKSRLLSDRFSAERPKGSFSTLEIQRTEQGDSAMYLCASSLVQGTEAFFGQGTRLTVV.